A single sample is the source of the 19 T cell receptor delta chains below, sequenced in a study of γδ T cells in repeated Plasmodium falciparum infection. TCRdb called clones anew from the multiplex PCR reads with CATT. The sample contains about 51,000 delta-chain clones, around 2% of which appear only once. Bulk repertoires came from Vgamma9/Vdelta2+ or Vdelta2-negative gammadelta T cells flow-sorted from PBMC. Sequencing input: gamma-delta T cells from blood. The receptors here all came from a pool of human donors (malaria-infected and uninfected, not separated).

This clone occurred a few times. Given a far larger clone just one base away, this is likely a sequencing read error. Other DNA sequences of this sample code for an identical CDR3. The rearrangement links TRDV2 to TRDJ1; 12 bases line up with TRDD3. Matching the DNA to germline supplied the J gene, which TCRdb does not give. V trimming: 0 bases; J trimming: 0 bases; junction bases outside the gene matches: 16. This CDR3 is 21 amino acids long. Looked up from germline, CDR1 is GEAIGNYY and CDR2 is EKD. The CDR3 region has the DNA TGTGCCTGTGACACCGAAAGGGTTCTTACTGGGGGATACCCGTACACCGATAAACTCATCTTT. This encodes CACDTERVLTGGYPYTDKLIF.

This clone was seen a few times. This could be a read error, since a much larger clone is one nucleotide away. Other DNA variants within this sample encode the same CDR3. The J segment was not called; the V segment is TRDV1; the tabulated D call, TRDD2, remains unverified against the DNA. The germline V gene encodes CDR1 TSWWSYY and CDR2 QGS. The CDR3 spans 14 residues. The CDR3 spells CALGILPTEGKLIF. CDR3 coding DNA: TGTGCTCTTGGGATCCTTCCTACAGAGGGTAAGCTCATCTTT.

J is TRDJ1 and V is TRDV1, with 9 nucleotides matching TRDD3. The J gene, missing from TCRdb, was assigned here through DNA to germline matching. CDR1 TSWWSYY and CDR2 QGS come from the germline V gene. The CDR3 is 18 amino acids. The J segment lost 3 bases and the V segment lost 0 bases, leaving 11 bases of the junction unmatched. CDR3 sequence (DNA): TGTGCTCTTGGGGAACTAATACCTACATGGGGGATATCCGATAAACTCATCTTT. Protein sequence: CALGELIPTWGISDKLIF.

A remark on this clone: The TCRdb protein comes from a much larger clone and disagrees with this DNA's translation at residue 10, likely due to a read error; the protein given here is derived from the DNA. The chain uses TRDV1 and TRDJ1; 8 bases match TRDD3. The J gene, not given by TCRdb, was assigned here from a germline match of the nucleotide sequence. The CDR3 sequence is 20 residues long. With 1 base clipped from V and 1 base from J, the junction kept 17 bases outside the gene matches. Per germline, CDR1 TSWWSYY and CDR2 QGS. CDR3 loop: CALGEPLSGRGIRGTDKLIF. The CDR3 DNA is TGTGCTCTTGGGGAACCCTTGTCCGGGCGGGGGATAAGAGGCACCGATAAACTCATCTTT.

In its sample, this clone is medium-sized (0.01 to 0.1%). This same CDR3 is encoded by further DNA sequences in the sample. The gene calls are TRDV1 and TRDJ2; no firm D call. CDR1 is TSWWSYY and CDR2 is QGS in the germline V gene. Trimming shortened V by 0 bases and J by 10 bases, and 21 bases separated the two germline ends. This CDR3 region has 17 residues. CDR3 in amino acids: CALGELYRTDYRKQLFF. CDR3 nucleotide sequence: TGTGCTCTTGGGGAACTTTATAGAACTGATTACCGAAAACAACTCTTCTTT.

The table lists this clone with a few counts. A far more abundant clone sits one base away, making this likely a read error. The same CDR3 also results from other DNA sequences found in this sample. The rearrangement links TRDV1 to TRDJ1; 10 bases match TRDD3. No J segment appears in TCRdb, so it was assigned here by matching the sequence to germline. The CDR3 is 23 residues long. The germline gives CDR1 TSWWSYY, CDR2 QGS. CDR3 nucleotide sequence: TGCGCTCTTGGGGCACCCTATGAATTCCTACTCTGGGGGATAGGAGCTTACACCGATAAACTCATCTTT. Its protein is CALGAPYEFLLWGIGAYTDKLIF.

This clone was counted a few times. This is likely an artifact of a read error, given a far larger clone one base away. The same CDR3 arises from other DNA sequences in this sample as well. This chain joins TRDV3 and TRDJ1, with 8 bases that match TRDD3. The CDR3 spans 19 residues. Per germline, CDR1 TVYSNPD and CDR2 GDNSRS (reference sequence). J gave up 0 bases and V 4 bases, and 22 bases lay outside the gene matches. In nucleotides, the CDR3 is TGTGCCTCCTTTCTTCCTCCACATGGGGATACTGGGTACACCGATAAACTCATCTTT. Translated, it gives CASFLPPHGDTGYTDKLIF.

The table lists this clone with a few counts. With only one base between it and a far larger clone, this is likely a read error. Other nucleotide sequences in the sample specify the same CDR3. The CDR3 is CALGKTASPNCPGLRVGTDKLIF. The CDR3 DNA reads TGTGCTCTTGGGAAAACAGCCTCCCCCAATTGTCCTGGGCTACGAGTGGGAACCGATAAACTCATCTTT. The gene calls are TRDV1 and TRDJ1; weak D call: TRDD3 (5 bases). No J segment appears in TCRdb, so it was assigned here by matching the sequence to germline. V lost 5 bases and J lost 2, with 39 bases in between. This CDR3 region has 23 residues. Per germline, CDR1 TSWWSYY and CDR2 QGS.

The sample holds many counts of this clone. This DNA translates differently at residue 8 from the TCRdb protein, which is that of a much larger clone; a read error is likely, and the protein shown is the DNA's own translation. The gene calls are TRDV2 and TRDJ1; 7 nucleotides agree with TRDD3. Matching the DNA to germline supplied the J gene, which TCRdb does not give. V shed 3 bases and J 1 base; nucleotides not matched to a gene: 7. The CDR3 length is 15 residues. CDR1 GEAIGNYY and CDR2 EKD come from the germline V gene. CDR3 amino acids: CACDPLGGTTDKLIF. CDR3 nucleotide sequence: TGTGCCTGTGACCCTCTGGGGGGCACCACCGATAAACTCATCTTT.

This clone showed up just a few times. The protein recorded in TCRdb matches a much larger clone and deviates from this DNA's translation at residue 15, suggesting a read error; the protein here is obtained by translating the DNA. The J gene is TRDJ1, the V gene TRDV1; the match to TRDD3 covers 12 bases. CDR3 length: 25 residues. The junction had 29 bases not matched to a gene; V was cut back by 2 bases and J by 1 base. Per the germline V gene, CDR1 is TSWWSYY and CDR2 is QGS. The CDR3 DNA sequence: TGTGCTCTTGGGGAAAACTCCTTCCTTCAAGACTGGGGGATACACGGGGGATGGCTCACCGATAAACTCATCTTT. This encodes CALGENSFLQDWGIHGGWLTDKLIF.

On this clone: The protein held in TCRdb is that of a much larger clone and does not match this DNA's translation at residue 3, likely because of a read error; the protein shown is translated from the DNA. Written as DNA, the CDR3 is TGTGCCTATGACACCGTCGATAAAGGTACACACACCGATAAACTCATCTTT. As protein: CAYDTVDKGTHTDKLIF. The chain has TRDV2 and TRDJ1, with D unresolved. Assignment of the J gene here rests on matching the DNA to germline, because TCRdb gives none. Germline V CDR1 and CDR2: GEAIGNYY, EKD. CDR3 size: 17 residues.

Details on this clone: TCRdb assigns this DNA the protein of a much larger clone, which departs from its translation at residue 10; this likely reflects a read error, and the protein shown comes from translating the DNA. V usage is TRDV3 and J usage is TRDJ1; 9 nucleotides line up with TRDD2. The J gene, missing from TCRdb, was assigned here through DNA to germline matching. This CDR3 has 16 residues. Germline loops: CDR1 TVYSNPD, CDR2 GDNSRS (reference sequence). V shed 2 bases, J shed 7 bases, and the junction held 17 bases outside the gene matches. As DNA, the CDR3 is TGTGCCTTTTATCGCCTTCCTACGGTTTGGGAAGGTAAACTCATCTTT. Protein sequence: CAFYRLPTVWEGKLIF.

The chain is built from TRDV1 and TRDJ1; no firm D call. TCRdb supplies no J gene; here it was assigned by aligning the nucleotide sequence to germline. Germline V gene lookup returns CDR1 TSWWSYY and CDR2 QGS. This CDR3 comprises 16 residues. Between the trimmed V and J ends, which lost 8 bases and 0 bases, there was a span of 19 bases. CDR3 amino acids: CALSGPIKTYTDKLIF. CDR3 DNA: TGTGCTCTTTCAGGCCCGATAAAGACGTACACCGATAAACTCATCTTT.

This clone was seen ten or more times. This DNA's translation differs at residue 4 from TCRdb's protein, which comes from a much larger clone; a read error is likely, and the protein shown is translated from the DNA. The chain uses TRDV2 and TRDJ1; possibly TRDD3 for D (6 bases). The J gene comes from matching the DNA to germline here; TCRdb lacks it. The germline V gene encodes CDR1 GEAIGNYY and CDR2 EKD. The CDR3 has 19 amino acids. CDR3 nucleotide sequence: TGTGCCTGTGGCACCGTAAGGTTGGGGGGGAACCCGGGGACCGATAAACTCATCTTT. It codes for CACGTVRLGGNPGTDKLIF.

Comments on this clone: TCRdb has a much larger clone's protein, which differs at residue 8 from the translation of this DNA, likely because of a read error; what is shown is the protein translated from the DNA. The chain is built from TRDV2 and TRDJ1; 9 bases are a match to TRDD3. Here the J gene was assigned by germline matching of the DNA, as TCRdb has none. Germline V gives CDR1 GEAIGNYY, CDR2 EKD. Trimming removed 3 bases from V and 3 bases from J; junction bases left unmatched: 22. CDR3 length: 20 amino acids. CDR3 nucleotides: TGTGCCTGTGACCCCTTATTACCGGGGGATACAGCTTCGTCGGCCGATAAACTCATCTTT. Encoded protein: CACDPLLPGDTASSADKLIF.

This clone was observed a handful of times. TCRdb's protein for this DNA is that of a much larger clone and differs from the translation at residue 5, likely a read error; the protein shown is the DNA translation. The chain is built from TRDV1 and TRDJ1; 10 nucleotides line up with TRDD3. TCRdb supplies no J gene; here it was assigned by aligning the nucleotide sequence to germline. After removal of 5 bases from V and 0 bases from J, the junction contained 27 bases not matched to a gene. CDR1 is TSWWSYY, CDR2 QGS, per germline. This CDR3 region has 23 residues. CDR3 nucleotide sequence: TGTGCTCTTGGGACACCCTATGAATTCCTACTCTGGGGGATAGGAGCTTACACCGATAAACTCATCTTT. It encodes CALGTPYEFLLWGIGAYTDKLIF.

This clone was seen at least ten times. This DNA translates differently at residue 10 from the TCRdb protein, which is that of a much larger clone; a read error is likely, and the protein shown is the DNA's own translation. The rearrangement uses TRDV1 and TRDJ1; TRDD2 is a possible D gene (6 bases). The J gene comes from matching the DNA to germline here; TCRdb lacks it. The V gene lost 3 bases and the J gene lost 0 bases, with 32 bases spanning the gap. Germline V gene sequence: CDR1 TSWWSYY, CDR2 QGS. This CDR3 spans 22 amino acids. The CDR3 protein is CALGDAPSSSIHLIQYTDKLIF. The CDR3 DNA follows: TGTGCTCTTGGGGACGCCCCTTCTTCCTCAATCCACCTGATCCAGTACACCGATAAACTCATCTTT.

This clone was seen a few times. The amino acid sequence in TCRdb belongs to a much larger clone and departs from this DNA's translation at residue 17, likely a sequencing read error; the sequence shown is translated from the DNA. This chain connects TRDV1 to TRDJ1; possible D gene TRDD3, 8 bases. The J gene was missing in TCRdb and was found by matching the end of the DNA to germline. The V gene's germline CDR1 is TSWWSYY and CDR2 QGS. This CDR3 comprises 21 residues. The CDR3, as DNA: TGTGCTCTTGGGGAACTCCCTCTTTCCTACGTGGGGGATCCTTACACCGGTAAACTCATCTTT. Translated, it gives CALGELPLSYVGDPYTGKLIF.

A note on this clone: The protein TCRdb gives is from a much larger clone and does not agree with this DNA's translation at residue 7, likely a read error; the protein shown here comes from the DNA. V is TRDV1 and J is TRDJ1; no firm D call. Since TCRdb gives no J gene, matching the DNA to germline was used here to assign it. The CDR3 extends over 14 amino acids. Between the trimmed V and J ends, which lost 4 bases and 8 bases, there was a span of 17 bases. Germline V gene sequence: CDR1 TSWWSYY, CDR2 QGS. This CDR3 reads CALGVAPPSIKLIF. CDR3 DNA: TGTGCTCTTGGGGTAGCCCCCCCAAGCATCAAACTCATCTTT.